This TCR beta chain was captured by sequencing in a study of T cells after yellow fever vaccination. Study-level findings and limits: Reappearance after the booster was observed for most primary-vaccination clones (roughly 95% CD4, just over 85% CD8). FACS-sorted repertoires could contain abundant clonotypes contaminating from the bulk population.

Remarks on this clonotype: The antigen is not known.

TCRdb used MiXCR to reprocess the 5' RACE reads, holding one entry per CDR3 protein. Of 500,000 to 550,000 distinct CDR3 sequences in the sample, 21% are singletons; the top ten hold roughly a sixth. CDR1 is KGHSH, CDR2 LQKENI, per germline. The CDR3 totals 15 residues. Trimming pared 6 bases from V and 0 bases from J, leaving 12 bases between. The sample was PBMCs, taken about 20 days after the first yellow fever vaccination. The TCR comes from a man aged 18 to 29 who received the YFV17D yellow fever vaccine. The chain links TRBV18 to TRBJ2-1, with D tentatively TRBD2 (6 bases). The CDR3 loop reads CASSGGLTSYNEQFF. The CDR3 DNA reads TGTGCCAGCTCCGGAGGACTAACCTCCTACAATGAGCAGTTCTTC. The variable domain in full, with the rest retrieved from reference TRBV18 and TRBJ2-1, is NAGVMQNPRHLVRRRGQEARLRCSPMKGHSHVYWYRQLPEEGLKFMVYLQKENIIDESGMPKERFSAEFPKEGPSILRIQQVVRGDSAAYFCASSGGLTSYNEQFFGPGTRLTVL.